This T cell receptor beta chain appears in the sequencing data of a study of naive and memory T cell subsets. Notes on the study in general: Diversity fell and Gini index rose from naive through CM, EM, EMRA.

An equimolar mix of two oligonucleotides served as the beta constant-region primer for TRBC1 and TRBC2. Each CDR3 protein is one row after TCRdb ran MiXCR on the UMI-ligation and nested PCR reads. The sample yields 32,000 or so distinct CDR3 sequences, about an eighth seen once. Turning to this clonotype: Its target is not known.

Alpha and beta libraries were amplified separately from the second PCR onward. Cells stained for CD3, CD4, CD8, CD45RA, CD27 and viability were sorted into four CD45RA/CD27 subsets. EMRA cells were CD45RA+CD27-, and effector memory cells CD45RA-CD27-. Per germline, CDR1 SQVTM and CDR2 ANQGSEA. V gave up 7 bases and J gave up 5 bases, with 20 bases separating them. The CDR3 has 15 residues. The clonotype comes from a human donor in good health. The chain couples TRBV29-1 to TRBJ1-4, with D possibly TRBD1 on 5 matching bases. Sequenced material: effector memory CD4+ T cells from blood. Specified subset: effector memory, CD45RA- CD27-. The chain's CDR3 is CSGREGSLPNEKLFF. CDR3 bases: TGCAGCGGCAGGGAAGGTTCCCTTCCAAATGAAAAACTGTTTTTT. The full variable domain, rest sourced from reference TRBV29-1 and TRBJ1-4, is SAVISQKPSRDICQRGTSLTIQCQVDSQVTMMFWYRQQPGQSLTLIATANQGSEATYESGFVIDKFPISRPNLTFSTLTVSNMSPEDSSIYLCSGREGSLPNEKLFFGSGTQLSVL.